The clone carrying this T cell receptor (beta chain) was detected only a few times. The antigen is not known. The sample comes from a study of blood T cells in healthy people across ages. Overall study findings and caveats: Researchers report that TCR beta diversity correlated strongly with naive T cell percentage.

Sample-barcoded 5' priming and a J-beta primer mix drove a second PCR of 7 to 11 cycles. MiXCR was run by TCRdb on the 5' RACE reads, yielding one entry per CDR3 protein. The table includes 850,000 to 1,100,000 distinct CDR3 sequences, 35% to 45% detected once. The germline V gene encodes CDR1 SGHVS and CDR2 FQNEAQ. The CDR3 is 15 residues long. V lost 5 bases, J lost 2 bases, and 8 bases stayed unmatched. The receptor was derived from a man between 18 and 35 years old in good health. Sequenced sample: blood. V and J are TRBV7-8 and TRBJ2-5, with 7 bases lining up with TRBD1. The CDR3 here is CASSTRTGRQETQYF. CDR3 bases: TGTGCCAGCAGCACTCGGACAGGAAGACAAGAGACCCAGTACTTC.